The 5 T cell receptor beta chains reported below all come from one sample, sequenced in a study of chemoradiotherapy in HPV16-positive cancers (dated by TCRdb to between 2021 and 2024). Libraries were built with the immunoSEQ multiplex PCR assay. Held by TCRdb, this immuneACCESS table contains in-frame sequences only and omits some clones. Under half of the omission traces to an unresolved V gene where checked; the cause of the rest is unknown. For this sample the table gives fewer than 70,000 clones, of which 90% were detected only once. Roughly 3.5% of the sample is in the top ten clones. This specimen was blood, taken from a patient who underwent chemoradiotherapy. The receptors shown here come from a human donor with HPV-associated anogenital cancer.

The genes are TRBV19 and TRBJ2-5; 14 bases fit TRBD2. Germline CDR1 is LNHDA and CDR2 is SQIVND (reference sequence). V lost 3 bases, J lost 1 base, and 1 base stayed unmatched. This CDR3 comprises 16 residues. CDR3 DNA sequence: TGTGCCAGTAGTATCGGGACTAGCGGGGGCCAAGAGACCCAGTACTTC. It translates to CASSIGTSGGQETQYF.

The chain uses TRBV5-8 and TRBJ1-1; 7 bases map to TRBD1. J gave up 1 base and V 2 bases, and 5 bases lay outside the gene matches. Germline CDR1 reads SGHTS; CDR2 reads YDEGEE. This CDR3 has 15 amino acids. In DNA, the CDR3 is TGTGCCAGCAGCTTACAGGGGCCGCGGAACACTGAAGCTTTCTTT. This gives the protein CASSLQGPRNTEAFF.

The V call is TRBV11-2, the J call TRBJ2-7, with D uncertain. This CDR3 is 14 amino acids long. V lost 1 base, J lost 1 base, and 8 bases lay in between. CDR1 and CDR2 from the germline V gene are SGHAT and FQNNGV. Written as DNA, the CDR3 is TGTGCCAGCAGCTTAGGACTTACATCCTACGAGCAGTACTTC. Its protein product is CASSLGLTSYEQYF.

The chain is built from TRBV27 and TRBJ1-4, with 10 bases fitting TRBD1. This CDR3 has 15 residues. V lost 7 bases, J lost 7 bases, and 9 bases stayed unmatched. The germline V gene encodes CDR1 MNHEY and CDR2 SMNVEV (reference sequence). In DNA form, the CDR3 reads TGTGCCAGCAAGAGACAGGGGGCGCGGGGTGAAAAACTGTTTTTT. It translates to CASKRQGARGEKLFF.

The chain is built from TRBV15 and TRBJ2-5; TRBD2 is a possible D gene (6 bases). CDR1 LNHNV and CDR2 YYDKDF come from the germline V gene (reference sequence). V was clipped by 3 bases and J by 1 base, with 9 bases between them. The CDR3 runs to 14 residues. CDR3 amino acids: CATSRLAAQETQYF. CDR3 DNA sequence: TGTGCCACCAGCAGGTTAGCGGCCCAAGAGACCCAGTACTTC.